This T cell receptor (beta chain) appears in the sequencing data of a study of glioma-infiltrating T cells after dendritic cell vaccination. Study in general: Glioblastoma patients came from Phase I and II dendritic cell vaccination trials.

Overall study results and limits: TCR clonality showed no direct relationship with survival.

Remarks on this clone: What it recognizes is unknown.

Time point indicated: after dendritic cell vaccination, including at tumor progression/relapse. None of the glioblastoma patients had an isocitrate dehydrogenase mutation. The repertoire was sequenced with immunoSEQ multiplex PCR; TCRdb's copy has only in-frame clones and lacks some. The data hold tens of thousands of clones, with around 84% observed a single time. The germline V gene has CDR1 LNHNV and CDR2 YYDKDF (reference sequence). The CDR3 runs to 13 residues. Trimming removed 5 bases from V and 2 bases from J, with 9 bases in between. Material: blood, obtained after dendritic cell vaccination. The V and J genes are TRBV15 and TRBJ1-1; D unresolved. The source of this sequence is a human donor with glioblastoma. CDR3 nucleotides: TGTGCCACCAGCGGAGCTTTTAACACTGAAGCTTTCTTT. Translating gives CATSGAFNTEAFF.